The next 26 T cell receptor beta chains were all read from a single sample in a study of CD8 T cells in Susac syndrome. After extraction with the RNeasy kit, about 0.45 to 1 ug of the RNA was reverse transcribed using random hexamers. TCRdb re-called the immunoSEQ multiplex PCR reads through MiXCR, storing one row per CDR3 protein. The repertoire includes more than 150,000 distinct CDR3 sequences, nearly 97% of them detected once, and over 0.12% sits in the top ten. Material for sequencing was CD8+ T cells from PBMCs. The receptor set was obtained from a human donor with multiple sclerosis.

Here the CDR3 reads CARTGGVGLNEQFF. The CDR3 DNA follows: TGTGCCCGCACGGGGGGGGTAGGGCTGAATGAGCAGTTCTTC. The chain joins TRBV2 to TRBJ2-1, with 8 bases aligning to TRBD2. V shed 11 bases, J shed 7 bases, and the junction held 13 bases outside the gene matches. CDR3 length: 14 amino acids. The germline CDR1 and CDR2 sequences are SNHLY and FYNNEI.

The chain is built from TRBV30 and TRBJ2-5; D gene unclear. Germline V lookup: CDR1 GTSNPN, CDR2 SVGIG (reference sequence). The germline V and J ends were trimmed by 1 base and 1 base, with 16 bases remaining between them. The CDR3 length is 16 residues. DNA of the CDR3: TGTGCCTGGAGTGACCTTGGTATGGTCGCCCAAGAGACCCAGTACTTC. Its protein is CAWSDLGMVAQETQYF. The full variable domain, its missing parts supplied by reference TRBV30 and TRBJ2-5, is SQTIHQWPATLVQPVGSPLSLECTVEGTSNPNLYWYRQAAGRGLQLLFYSVGIGQISSEVPQNLSASRPQDRQFILSSKKLLLSDSGFYLCAWSDLGMVAQETQYFGPGTRLLVL.

The V and J genes are TRBV5-1 and TRBJ2-2, with D hard to call. Trimming pared 4 bases from V and 0 bases from J, leaving 10 bases between. CDR3 length: 15 amino acids. Germline V gene sequence: CDR1 SGHRS, CDR2 YFSETQ. The CDR3 sequence is CASSLDGTNTGELFF. CDR3 sequence (DNA): TGCGCCAGCAGCCTGGACGGTACGAACACCGGGGAGCTGTTTTTT.

The rearrangement uses TRBV13 and TRBJ2-1, with 12 bases lining up with TRBD2. The ends lost 5 bases at V and 7 bases at J; junction bases unmatched: 3. Germline CDR1 and CDR2: PRHDT and FYEKMQ (reference sequence). CDR3 length: 14 amino acids. The CDR3 loop reads CASSTLAGGNEQFF. CDR3 sequence (DNA): TGTGCCAGCAGCACACTAGCGGGGGGAAATGAGCAGTTCTTC.

This chain links TRBV20-1 with TRBJ2-2; TRBD2 matches 7 bases. CDR3 length: 15 amino acids. Germline V CDR1 and CDR2: DFQATT, SNEGSKA (reference sequence). The V segment lost 0 bases and the J segment 4 bases; nucleotides outside the gene matches: 5. DNA of the CDR3: TGCAGTGCTAGAGATCCGGGGGGTGCCACCGGGGAGCTGTTTTTT. Translating gives CSARDPGGATGELFF.

The genes are TRBV5-1 and TRBJ2-3; D may correspond to TRBD1 or TRBD2 (6 bases each). The germline CDR1 and CDR2 sequences are SGHRS and YFSETQ. The CDR3 runs to 16 residues. V lost 0 bases and J 0 bases, leaving 11 bases between the germline ends. The CDR3 sequence is CASSLARGHSTDTQYF. CDR3 nucleotides: TGCGCCAGCAGCTTGGCACGGGGGCATAGCACAGATACGCAGTATTTT.

In this sample, this clonotype turned up once. This sequence joins TRBV27 and TRBJ1-2; 7 bases fit TRBD1. This CDR3 contains 13 residues. Germline CDR1 reads MNHEY; CDR2 reads SMNVEV (reference sequence). Unmatched junction bases numbered 9, after V lost 8 bases and J lost 6 bases. The CDR3 here is CASRTQGRDGYTF. In DNA form, the CDR3 reads TGTGCCAGCCGTACACAGGGGAGAGATGGCTACACCTTC.

The J gene is TRBJ1-6, the V gene TRBV7-3; D is uncertain. Germline CDR1 reads SGHTA; CDR2 reads FQGTGA. V gave up 6 bases and J gave up 5 bases, with 8 bases separating them. The CDR3 extends over 13 amino acids. CDR3 sequence reads: CASSLSNNSPLHF. The CDR3 bases are TGTGCCAGCAGTCTCTCTAATAATTCACCCCTCCACTTT.

This clonotype was counted a single time. The chain joins TRBV24-1 to TRBJ2-3; 7 bases fit TRBD1. CDR1 is KGHDR, CDR2 SFDVKD, per germline. The CDR3 sequence is 17 residues long. Trimming removed 2 bases from V and 2 bases from J; junction bases left unmatched: 9. CDR3 sequence: CATSDSERTGDTDTQYF. CDR3 DNA sequence: TGTGCCACCAGTGATTCTGAGCGAACAGGGGACACAGATACGCAGTATTTT.

This chain joins TRBV20-1 and TRBJ1-2; D may be TRBD1 (6 bases). From germline, CDR1 is DFQATT and CDR2 SNEGSKA (reference sequence). V was pared by 0 bases and J by 4 bases, with 15 bases between. CDR3 length: 15 residues. The CDR3 DNA follows: TGCAGTGCTAGAGATCACAGGGCTGTTTCCTATGGCTACACCTTC. Translation: CSARDHRAVSYGYTF.

The gene calls are TRBV5-1 and TRBJ2-3, with 8 nucleotides matching TRBD2. CDR1 and CDR2 from the germline V gene are SGHRS and YFSETQ. J lost 5 bases, V lost 4 bases, and 9 bases had no gene match. The CDR3 is made up of 15 amino acids. The CDR3 protein is CASSPTGGPGDTQYF. The DNA of the CDR3 is TGCGCCAGCAGCCCCACGGGGGGGCCTGGAGATACGCAGTATTTT.

The J gene is TRBJ1-5, the V gene TRBV7-9, with D perhaps matching TRBD1 (5 bases). V dropped 7 bases and J dropped 2 bases, with 12 bases sitting between them. The CDR3 has 14 residues. Germline values: CDR1 SEHNR, CDR2 FQNEAQ (reference sequence). CDR3 amino acids: CASTKTEGNQPQHF. In nucleotides, the CDR3 is TGTGCCAGCACTAAGACAGAAGGCAATCAGCCCCAGCATTTT. The full variable domain, rest sourced from reference TRBV7-9 and TRBJ1-5, is DTGVSQNPRHKITKRGQNVTFRCDPISEHNRLYWYRQTLGQGPEFLTYFQNEAQLEKSRLLSDRFSAERPKGSFSTLEIQRTEQGDSAMYLCASTKTEGNQPQHFGDGTRLSIL.

The rearrangement uses TRBV12-3 or TRBV12-4 and TRBJ1-2; 10 bases fit TRBD1. V was clipped by 3 bases and J by 7 bases; unmatched bases: 2. The CDR3 is 13 amino acids. DNA for the CDR3: TGTGCCAGCAGTTTGGGGACAGGGGTTGGCTACACCTTC. It is translated as CASSLGTGVGYTF.

This clonotype was observed a single time. This chain connects TRBV9 to TRBJ2-7; D call uncertain. CDR1 is SGDLS and CDR2 is YYNGEE in the germline V gene. Trimming pared 9 bases from V and 2 bases from J, leaving 9 bases between. The CDR3 extends over 11 amino acids. The CDR3 coding sequence is TGTGCCATCGTTATGGCCTACGAGCAGTACGTC. Translated, it gives CAIVMAYEQYV.

This clonotype was seen just once. The rearrangement uses TRBV6-5 and TRBJ1-2; TRBD1 might be the D (6 bases). The CDR3 has 17 amino acids. Germline CDR1 and CDR2: MNHEY and SVGAGI. The germline V and J ends were trimmed by 4 bases and 8 bases, with 26 bases remaining between them. CDR3 in DNA: TGTGCCAGCAGTTCGCCAGTCTTGGACAGCGAATTTAGGGGCTACACCTTC. Translation: CASSSPVLDSEFRGYTF.

This chain uses TRBV5-4 with TRBJ1-1, with D possibly TRBD1 on 6 matching bases. Germline V gene lookup returns CDR1 SGHNT and CDR2 YYREEE (reference sequence). Trimming took 4 bases from V and 10 from J, leaving 11 bases between them. CDR3 length equals 11 residues. Here the CDR3 reads CASSAGRGAFF. The CDR3 nucleotides are TGTGCCAGCAGCGCCGGCAGGGGAGCTTTCTTT. The whole variable domain, remainder taken from reference TRBV5-4 and TRBJ1-1, is ETGVTQSPTHLIKTRGQQVTLRCSSQSGHNTVSWYQQALGQGPQFIFQYYREEENGRGNFPPRFSGLQFPNYSSELNVNALELDDSALYLCASSAGRGAFFGQGTRLTVV.

V and J are TRBV27 and TRBJ1-1; no clear D gene. CDR1 is MNHEY, CDR2 SMNVEV, per germline (reference sequence). V lost 1 base, J lost 4 bases, and 10 bases lay in between. The CDR3 length is 14 residues. CDR3 nucleotides: TGTGCCAGCAGTTTATTTCCGAGTGGCACTGAAGCTTTCTTT. Amino acid sequence: CASSLFPSGTEAFF.

This chain uses TRBV7-8 with TRBJ2-3; 10 nucleotides align to TRBD2. This CDR3 has 14 amino acids. The V gene end was trimmed by 5 bases and the J gene end by 6 bases; junction bases not matched to a gene: 5. Looked up from germline, CDR1 is SGHVS and CDR2 is FQNEAQ. The CDR3 protein is CASSPGLAADTQYF. CDR3 coding DNA: TGTGCCAGCAGCCCAGGACTAGCGGCCGATACGCAGTATTTT.

The chain combines TRBV3-1 with TRBJ2-7, with D unclear. The CDR3 has 13 amino acids. Germline CDR1 is LGHDT and CDR2 is YNNKEL (reference sequence). Trimming removed 5 bases from V and 9 bases from J, with 17 bases in between. CDR3 sequence (DNA): TGTGCCAGCAGCTTAAACCCCCCCTCGGTGCAGTACTTC. Translation: CASSLNPPSVQYF.

The chain is built from TRBV9 and TRBJ2-7, with D possibly called TRBD1 or TRBD2 (6 bases each). V lost 4 bases to trimming and J lost 3 bases, with 14 bases between them. CDR3 length equals 14 residues. From germline, CDR1 is SGDLS and CDR2 YYNGEE. DNA for the CDR3: TGTGCCAGCAGCTCGCGGGACACATACTACGAGCAGTACTTC. Protein: CASSSRDTYYEQYF.

CDR3 bases: TGTGCCAGCAGCCTTGACAGGGGACTGCAAGAGACCCAGTACTTC. It translates to CASSLDRGLQETQYF. The chain has TRBV28 and TRBJ2-5; 8 bases agree with TRBD1. The CDR3 spans 15 residues. Germline-derived CDR1 and CDR2 are MDHEN and SYDVKM. J lost 2 bases, V lost 6 bases, and 8 bases had no gene match.

The rearrangement links TRBV7-9 to TRBJ2-7, with D possibly matching TRBD2 (5 bases). This CDR3 has 11 residues. Trimming left V 5 bases short and J 7 bases short, with 9 bases between. Germline CDR1 reads SEHNR; CDR2 reads FQNEAQ (reference sequence). CDR3 region: CASSDRDEQYF. CDR3 in DNA: TGTGCCAGCAGCGACCGGGATGAGCAGTACTTC.

This chain connects TRBV5-1 to TRBJ2-1; 8 bases match TRBD2. V shed 4 bases and J 0 bases; nucleotides not matched to a gene: 6. Germline V gene data show CDR1 as SGHRS and CDR2 as YFSETQ. This CDR3 spans 16 amino acids. The CDR3 sequence is CASSAREGSSYNEQFF. The CDR3, as DNA: TGCGCCAGCAGCGCCCGGGAGGGGAGCTCCTACAATGAGCAGTTCTTC.

V and J are TRBV20-1 and TRBJ2-1; D unclear. The V gene lost 3 bases and the J gene lost 2 bases, with 14 bases spanning the gap. Germline CDR1 DFQATT, CDR2 SNEGSKA (reference sequence). The CDR3 contains 15 residues. The CDR3, as DNA: TGCAGTGCTAGTTATCCTCCCCCGACCTACAATGAGCAGTTCTTC. Its protein is CSASYPPPTYNEQFF.

This clonotype was found once. V is TRBV6-5 and J is TRBJ2-1, with TRBD2 identical over 12 bases. J lost 8 bases, V lost 5 bases, and 13 bases had no gene match. This CDR3 is built from 17 residues. Germline V gives CDR1 MNHEY, CDR2 SVGAGI. The CDR3 DNA sequence: TGTGCCAGCAGTACCCGACTAGCGGGGGAGATTGGGGATGAGCAGTTCTTC. Protein sequence: CASSTRLAGEIGDEQFF.

This clonotype was recorded only once. The chain employs TRBV30 and TRBJ1-2; 11 nucleotides line up with TRBD1. Germline CDR1 and CDR2: GTSNPN and SVGIG (reference sequence). This CDR3 has 13 residues. J was trimmed by 8 bases and V by 4 bases; bases with no gene match: 6. This CDR3 reads CAWTKGQGAGYTF. DNA for the CDR3: TGTGCCTGGACCAAAGGACAGGGGGCCGGCTACACCTTC.